The clone carrying this T cell receptor (beta chain) was recorded a few times. The authors made TCR cDNA by 5'RACE template switching, adding a universal primer site and UMIs. TCRdb ran MiXCR on the 5' RACE reads and lists one entry per CDR3 protein. Here the sample spans hundreds of thousands of distinct CDR3 sequences, less than 20% being singletons. This entry comes from a study of T cells after yellow fever vaccination. V was pared by 3 bases and J by 12 bases, with 7 bases of the junction left unmatched. The CDR3 spans 14 residues. Per germline, CDR1 SGHDT and CDR2 YYEEEE. The chain is built from TRBV5-6 and TRBJ2-1, with 12 bases that match TRBD1. The source material was PBMCs, sampled 15 days after the yellow fever booster vaccination. This receptor was identified in a man younger than 40 who received the YFV17D yellow fever vaccine. CDR3 loop: CASSSGQGADGQFF. The CDR3, as DNA: TGTGCCAGCAGCTCGGGACAGGGGGCGGATGGGCAGTTCTTC.